The 19 T cell receptor beta chains below come from one sample, sequenced in a study of post-analysis software for immune sequencing data. Points from the study as a whole: A few TRBV segments were significantly more frequent in patients than in controls. TRBV5-6, TRBV5-1 and TRBV20-1 were among these segments.

Antigens of these TCRs are unknown. Unique molecular identifiers were built into the TCR beta cDNA libraries. A single record per CDR3 protein comes from TCRdb applying MiXCR to the PCR reads. The sample consists of about 760,000 distinct CDR3 sequences, roughly 29% of them appearing once. The sequenced material came from blood. These receptors all stem from a girl aged 10-17 years with multiple sclerosis.

The V and J genes are TRBV7-9 and TRBJ2-5; tentatively, D is TRBD2 (6 bases). The CDR3 totals 14 residues. Trimming cost V 5 bases and J 3 bases, with 13 bases left between them. Germline CDR1 and CDR2: SEHNR and FQNEAQ (reference sequence). CDR3 sequence (DNA): TGTGCCAGCAGCCCCGTCGGGGAGGAAGAGACCCAGTACTTC. This gives the protein CASSPVGEEETQYF.

There are a few counts of this clonotype. The gene calls are TRBV19 and TRBJ2-3, with D perhaps TRBD1 (6 bases). V lost 5 bases, J lost 2 bases, and 14 bases lay in between. This CDR3 comprises 15 residues. From germline, CDR1 is LNHDA and CDR2 SQIVND (reference sequence). CDR3: CASSGWTDTTDTQYF. For the CDR3, the DNA is TGTGCCAGTAGTGGGTGGACAGACACCACAGATACGCAGTATTTT.

This clonotype was observed a few times. This chain links TRBV9 with TRBJ2-1; no definite D call. CDR1 SGDLS and CDR2 YYNGEE come from the germline V gene. Between the trimmed V and J ends, which lost 1 base and 0 bases, there was a span of 8 bases. The CDR3 runs to 15 residues. The CDR3 coding sequence is TGTGCCAGCAGCGTAAGACTCGTCTCCTACAATGAGCAGTTCTTC. This sequence encodes CASSVRLVSYNEQFF.

This clonotype was recorded only once. One end of the junction varies from germline; a read error may be responsible. The CDR3 DNA follows: TGTGCCAGCAGAAGGGTGGGCTATGACTACACCTTC. Translated: CASRRVGYDYTF. V usage is TRBV27 and J usage is TRBJ1-2, with no clear D. The CDR3 is 12 residues long. CDR1 is MNHEY and CDR2 is SMNVEV in the germline V gene (reference sequence).

The V call is TRBV29-1, the J call TRBJ2-1; TRBD2 aligns across 8 bases. CDR3 length equals 18 residues. CDR1 and CDR2 (germline): SQVTM, ANQGSEA. Trimming at V came to 8 bases and at J to 9 bases, leaving 27 bases not matched to a gene. CDR3 protein: CSSKDTGGPAGGLGEQFF. As DNA, the CDR3 is TGCAGCTCGAAGGACACCGGAGGACCCGCGGGAGGATTGGGTGAGCAGTTCTTC.

This clonotype was observed a handful of times. The V call is TRBV20-1, the J call TRBJ2-7; D gene uncertain. The CDR3 totals 14 residues. Trimming shortened V by 0 bases and J by 0 bases, and 9 bases separated the two germline ends. Germline-derived CDR1 and CDR2 are DFQATT and SNEGSKA (reference sequence). The CDR3 reads CSARDQQNSYEQYF. CDR3 bases: TGCAGTGCTAGAGATCAGCAAAACTCCTACGAGCAGTACTTC.

In its sample, this clonotype was seen a few times. This rearrangement joins TRBV7-9 to TRBJ1-1, with D hard to call. Trimming pared 1 base from V and 4 bases from J, leaving 10 bases between. Germline assignment: CDR1 SEHNR and CDR2 FQNEAQ (reference sequence). This CDR3 spans 14 amino acids. The CDR3 here is CASSLDRVRTEAFF. Written as DNA, the CDR3 is TGTGCCAGCAGCTTAGACCGGGTACGCACTGAAGCTTTCTTT. Full variable domain (rest looked up from reference TRBV7-9 and TRBJ1-1): DTGVSQNPRHKITKRGQNVTFRCDPISEHNRLYWYRQTLGQGPEFLTYFQNEAQLEKSRLLSDRFSAERPKGSFSTLEIQRTEQGDSAMYLCASSLDRVRTEAFFGQGTRLTVV.

This clonotype has just a few counts. The rearrangement joins TRBV12-3 or TRBV12-4 to TRBJ1-4, with unresolved D. V lost 3 bases and J 6 bases, leaving 11 bases between the germline ends. The CDR3 totals 14 residues. CDR3 loop: CASSLGRVDEKLFF. Written as DNA, the CDR3 is TGTGCCAGCAGTTTGGGAAGGGTGGATGAAAAACTGTTTTTT.

The chain couples TRBV12-3 or TRBV12-4 to TRBJ2-7, with TRBD1 identical over 10 bases. This CDR3 region has 15 residues. Trimming removed 4 bases from V and 7 bases from J; junction bases left unmatched: 10. For the CDR3, the DNA is TGTGCCAGCAGTTCCGGGACAGGGGAGGAGGATGAGCAGTACTTC. It translates to CASSSGTGEEDEQYF.

This clonotype appeared a single time. J is TRBJ2-4 and V is TRBV7-9, with 8 bases that match TRBD2. Germline V gene data show CDR1 as SEHNR and CDR2 as FQNEAQ (reference sequence). This CDR3 contains 19 residues. Unmatched junction bases numbered 27, after V lost 4 bases and J lost 13 bases. The CDR3, as DNA: TGTGCCAGCAGCTCCAACGACCCCCCGCCAACTAGCGGTTACAATGAGCAGTACTTC. Protein product: CASSSNDPPPTSGYNEQYF.

This clonotype was detected only a few times. The gene calls are TRBV9 and TRBJ2-7; possible D gene TRBD1, 5 bases. Deletions cut 4 bases from V and 3 bases from J, with 20 bases between. The CDR3 extends over 16 amino acids. Germline CDR1 and CDR2: SGDLS and YYNGEE. The CDR3 bases are TGTGCCAGCAGCTGGGGCCCTCCCCCCGAACTCTACGAGCAGTACTTC. Its translation is CASSWGPPPELYEQYF. Based on the CDR3 plus reference TRBV9 and TRBJ2-7, the full variable domain is DSGVTQTPKHLITATGQRVTLRCSPRSGDLSVYWYQQSLDQGLQFLIQYYNGEERAKGNILERFSAQQFPDLHSELNLSSLELGDSALYFCASSWGPPPELYEQYFGPGTRLTVT.

As concerns this clonotype: This CDR3 fails to terminate in the conserved phenylalanine or tryptophan, so it likely reflects a read error. The chain combines TRBV7-2 with TRBJ2-5; the D gene is possibly TRBD1 (6 bases). Germline loops: CDR1 SGHTA, CDR2 FQGNSA. The CDR3 covers 12 residues. The V gene lost 5 bases and the J gene lost 5 bases, with 9 bases spanning the gap. The CDR3 nucleotides read TGTGCCAGCAGCGCCCAGGGGGAGACCCAGTACTGC. Protein sequence: CASSAQGETQYC.

The sample holds many counts of this clonotype. V usage is TRBV29-1 and J usage is TRBJ2-3; 7 nucleotides line up with TRBD1. Germline V lookup: CDR1 SQVTM, CDR2 ANQGSEA. Trimming removed 0 bases from V and 5 bases from J; junction bases left unmatched: 11. The CDR3 runs 16 residues. The CDR3 loop is CSVEDFQGQTGDTQYF. Here the CDR3 DNA reads TGCAGCGTTGAAGATTTTCAGGGACAGACCGGAGATACGCAGTATTTT.

This chain links TRBV5-1 with TRBJ2-7; D not resolved. The CDR3 extends over 12 amino acids. The V gene's germline CDR1 is SGHRS and CDR2 YFSETQ. Trimming removed 6 bases from V and 3 bases from J, with 10 bases in between. The CDR3 is CASIGDNYEQYF. For the CDR3, the DNA is TGCGCCAGCATCGGAGATAACTACGAGCAGTACTTC.

This clonotype was recorded a few times. The genes are TRBV28 and TRBJ1-6; D not certain. The CDR3 consists of 12 residues. Germline lookup yields CDR1 MDHEN and CDR2 SYDVKM. Trimming removed 2 bases at V and 14 bases at J, with 10 bases between. The CDR3 region is CASSLGDRALHF. The CDR3 DNA reads TGTGCCAGCAGTTTAGGGGATCGAGCCCTCCACTTT.

This sequence joins TRBV6-6 and TRBJ2-1; the match to TRBD2 covers 7 bases. The DNA matches TRBJ2-7 better at its end, which makes the J call doubtful. Germline V lookup: CDR1 MNHNY, CDR2 SVGAGI (reference sequence). The CDR3 contains 15 residues. The CDR3 DNA reads as TGTGCCAGCAGCATCCGGGACTGGGAGGGGAGCGAGCAGTACTTC. This translates into CASSIRDWEGSEQYF.

Many counts were recorded for this clonotype. The V call is TRBV29-1, the J call TRBJ2-5; unclear D gene. The CDR3 sequence is 14 residues long. The V gene lost 5 bases and the J gene lost 2 bases, with 15 bases spanning the gap. In germline, CDR1 is SQVTM, CDR2 ANQGSEA. The CDR3 reads CSVSPSAPQETQYF. Written as DNA, the CDR3 is TGCAGCGTTTCCCCGTCGGCCCCTCAAGAGACCCAGTACTTC.

In the case of this clonotype: Sequence at one end of the junction differs from germline and may be a read error. CDR3 amino acids: CTSSPQGYDNEQFF. In DNA form, the CDR3 reads TGTACCAGCAGTCCACAGGGGTACGACAATGAGCAGTTCTTC. V usage is TRBV12-3 or TRBV12-4 and J usage is TRBJ2-1, with 7 bases identical to TRBD1. The CDR3 sequence is 14 residues long.

V usage is TRBV28 and J usage is TRBJ2-5, with TRBD1 identical over 8 bases. CDR3 length: 15 amino acids. Germline V gene sequence: CDR1 MDHEN, CDR2 SYDVKM. The J segment lost 3 bases and the V segment lost 2 bases, leaving 5 bases of the junction unmatched. The CDR3 DNA sequence: TGTGCCAGCAGTTTAGGCGCACAGGGGGAAGAGACCCAGTACTTC. This sequence encodes CASSLGAQGEETQYF.